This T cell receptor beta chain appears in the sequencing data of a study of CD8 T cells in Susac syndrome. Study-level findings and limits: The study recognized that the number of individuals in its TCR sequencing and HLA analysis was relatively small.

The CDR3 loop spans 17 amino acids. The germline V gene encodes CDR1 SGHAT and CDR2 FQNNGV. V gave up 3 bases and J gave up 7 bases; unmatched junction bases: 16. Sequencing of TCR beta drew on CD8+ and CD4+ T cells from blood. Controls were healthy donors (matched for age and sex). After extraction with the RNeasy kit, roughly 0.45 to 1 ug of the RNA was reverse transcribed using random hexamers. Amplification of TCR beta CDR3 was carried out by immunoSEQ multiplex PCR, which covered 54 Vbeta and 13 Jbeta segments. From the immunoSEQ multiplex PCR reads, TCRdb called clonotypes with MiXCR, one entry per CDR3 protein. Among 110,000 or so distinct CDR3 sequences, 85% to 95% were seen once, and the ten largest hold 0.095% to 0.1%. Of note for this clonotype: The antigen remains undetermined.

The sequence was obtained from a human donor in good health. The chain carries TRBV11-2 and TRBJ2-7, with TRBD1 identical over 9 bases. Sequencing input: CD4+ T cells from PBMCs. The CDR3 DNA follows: TGTGCCAGCAGCTTTCTCGGGACAGGGAGTACTCTCCGGGAGCAGTACTTC. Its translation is CASSFLGTGSTLREQYF.